The T cell receptor beta chain under discussion was sequenced for a study of T cell responses to AZD1222 COVID-19 vaccine. On the study more broadly: Investigators merged groups given second doses at roughly 4 or roughly 12 weeks.

Only in-frame clones appear in the TCRdb table, and some are missing; sequencing was by immunoSEQ multiplex PCR. The repertoire includes roughly 120,000 clones, about 90% of them detected once, and approximately 9.2% sits in the top ten. V lost 10 bases and J lost 4, with 11 bases in between. This CDR3 region has 12 residues. Germline CDR1 reads MNHEY; CDR2 reads SVGAGI. Sequenced material: peripheral blood, taken on day 0 of AZD1222 vaccination. The source is an adult in good health. The genes are TRBV6-5 and TRBJ1-3; D unresolved. Written as DNA, the CDR3 is TGTGCCATCGATATGCCGGGAAACACCATATATTTT. Protein product: CAIDMPGNTIYF.